Listed here are 31 T cell receptor beta chains from one sample, sequenced in a study of T cells in Graves' hyperthyroidism and ophthalmopathy. RNA transcripts served as the template for amplifying TCR beta CDR3 regions. First-round RT-PCR targeting the TCR CDR3 was performed with the HTBI primer set. Via MiXCR, TCRdb re-called the multiplex PCR reads, giving one row per CDR3 protein. The sample holds 410,000 or so distinct CDR3 sequences, about 14% seen once. The sequencing input was blood. The receptors come from a man aged 18 to 35 with Graves' ophthalmopathy.

Of note for this clonotype: It may be a read error: a sequence one base away is much more abundant. J is TRBJ2-7 and V is TRBV11-2, with TRBD2 matching over 10 bases. The V gene's germline CDR1 is SGHAT and CDR2 FQNNGV. The CDR3 length is 12 residues. The CDR3 here is CVASGSSYEQYF. In nucleotides, the CDR3 is TGTGTCGCTAGCGGGAGCTCCTACGAGCAGTACTTC.

The table lists this clonotype with a few counts. This rearrangement joins TRBV20-1 to TRBJ2-1; 8 nucleotides align to TRBD1. The V gene end was trimmed by 3 bases and the J gene end by 2 bases; junction bases not matched to a gene: 9. Germline CDR1 reads DFQATT; CDR2 reads SNEGSKA (reference sequence). This CDR3 region has 16 residues. CDR3 nucleotide sequence: TGCAGTGCTAGGGTGCTGACAGGGGTTGCCTACAATGAGCAGTTCTTC. Translating it yields CSARVLTGVAYNEQFF.

The V gene is TRBV20-1, the J gene TRBJ1-3; D call uncertain. The CDR3 spans 14 residues. Trimming stripped 6 bases from V and 0 bases from J, with 12 bases between. Germline loops: CDR1 DFQATT, CDR2 SNEGSKA (reference sequence). CDR3 protein: CSAERAYSGNTIYF. The DNA of the CDR3 is TGCAGTGCAGAGCGCGCCTACTCTGGAAACACCATATATTTT.

This clonotype appeared a few times. The chain joins TRBV6-1 to TRBJ1-2; D remains ambiguous. This CDR3 comprises 14 residues. In germline, CDR1 is MNHNS, CDR2 SASEGT. Deletions cut 6 bases from V and 7 bases from J, with 18 bases between. The CDR3 here is CASSVNRRPIGYTF. For the CDR3, the DNA is TGTGCCAGCAGCGTTAATAGACGGCCTATTGGCTACACCTTC.

Comment on this clonotype: This clone may be a read error of a much larger clone one base away. The V gene is TRBV20-1, the J gene TRBJ1-2; D not resolved. The germline CDR1 and CDR2 sequences are DFQATT and SNEGSKA (reference sequence). This CDR3 region has 12 residues. CDR3 residues: CGASGGDYGYTF. CDR3 bases: TGCGGTGCTAGTGGCGGGGACTATGGCTACACCTTC.

The chain joins TRBV4-1 to TRBJ2-1; 9 bases are a match to TRBD2. After removal of 3 bases from V and 2 bases from J, the junction contained 8 bases not matched to a gene. Germline values: CDR1 MGHRA, CDR2 YSYEKL. This CDR3 is 17 amino acids long. Written as DNA, the CDR3 is TGCGCCAGCAGCCAGGTTGGGCTAGCGGGGACCTACAATGAGCAGTTCTTC. It yields the protein CASSQVGLAGTYNEQFF.

This clonotype appeared a few times. V usage is TRBV29-1 and J usage is TRBJ2-4; 9 bases map to TRBD1. With V trimmed by 7 bases and J by 8 bases, 9 bases remained unmatched. Per the germline V gene, CDR1 is SQVTM and CDR2 is ANQGSEA. The CDR3 is 13 residues long. The CDR3 nucleotides are TGCAGCGCGAAATGGGACAGGGCAGACATTCAGTACTTC. Translated, it gives CSAKWDRADIQYF.

This clonotype was counted many times. The rearrangement uses TRBV20-1 and TRBJ2-3; D is unresolved. The CDR3 has 14 residues. Looked up from germline, CDR1 is DFQATT and CDR2 is SNEGSKA (reference sequence). V was cut by 0 bases and J by 1 base, with 8 bases left in between. The CDR3 sequence is CSARDERRTDTQYF. CDR3 in DNA: TGCAGTGCTAGAGATGAAAGACGCACAGATACGCAGTATTTT.

This sequence joins TRBV4-1 and TRBJ2-5; D is ambiguous. The CDR3 contains 14 residues. Germline V CDR1 and CDR2: MGHRA, YSYEKL. Trimming shortened V by 0 bases and J by 5 bases, and 10 bases separated the two germline ends. The CDR3 nucleotides are TGCGCCAGCAGCCAAGAACCTAGAAGGGAGACCCAGTACTTC. Protein: CASSQEPRRETQYF.

V usage is TRBV6-1 and J usage is TRBJ2-2; weak D call: TRBD2 (6 bases). V gave up 5 bases and J gave up 5 bases, with 12 bases separating them. This CDR3 comprises 14 residues. The germline V gene has CDR1 MNHNS and CDR2 SASEGT. CDR3 amino acids: CASSFRAGTGELFF. The DNA of the CDR3 is TGTGCCAGCAGTTTCCGTGCGGGGACCGGGGAGCTGTTTTTT.

V is TRBV27 and J is TRBJ2-7; D assignment may be TRBD1 or TRBD2 (5 bases each). This CDR3 has 17 residues. Per the germline V gene, CDR1 is MNHEY and CDR2 is SMNVEV (reference sequence). Trimming cost V 0 bases and J 0 bases, with 15 bases left between them. CDR3 loop: CASSLSMGEYPSYEQYF. In nucleotides, the CDR3 is TGTGCCAGCAGTTTATCGATGGGGGAGTACCCCTCCTACGAGCAGTACTTC.

Comment on this clonotype: This clone may be a read error of a much larger clone one base away. The chain couples TRBV7-2 to TRBJ2-1, with 10 bases that match TRBD1. In germline, CDR1 is SGHTA, CDR2 FQGNSA. V shed 5 bases, J shed 6 bases, and the junction held 7 bases outside the gene matches. The CDR3 runs to 15 residues. The DNA of the CDR3 is TGTGCCAGCAGCCGGGACAGGGGAGGCTGCAATGAGCAGTTCTTC. Protein product: CASSRDRGGCNEQFF.

This chain links TRBV6-1 with TRBJ2-1; unclear D gene. V dropped 5 bases and J dropped 8 bases, with 7 bases sitting between them. There are 11 residues in the CDR3. The germline V gene has CDR1 MNHNS and CDR2 SASEGT. CDR3 sequence reads: CASSSGHEQFF. Here the CDR3 DNA reads TGTGCCAGCAGTTCCGGGCATGAGCAGTTCTTC.

At least ten counts were recorded for this clonotype. V is TRBV27 and J is TRBJ1-1; TRBD1 is a possible D gene (6 bases). CDR1 is MNHEY, CDR2 SMNVEV, per germline (reference sequence). The CDR3 spans 12 residues. V shed 6 bases and J shed 4 bases, with 9 bases lying between them. CDR3 protein: CASRRGGTEAFF. The CDR3 bases are TGTGCCAGCAGGAGAGGGGGCACTGAAGCTTTCTTT.

CDR3 region: CASRSGTAENIQYF. DNA for the CDR3: TGTGCCAGTAGATCCGGGACAGCTGAAAACATTCAGTACTTC. This sequence joins TRBV19 and TRBJ2-4; 7 bases map to TRBD1. The germline CDR1 and CDR2 sequences are LNHDA and SQIVND (reference sequence). CDR3 length: 14 residues. The V and J ends lost 6 bases and 5 bases, in that order; junction bases with no gene match: 7.

This clonotype was seen at least ten times. This chain joins TRBV9 and TRBJ2-6; D is uncertain. Germline lookup yields CDR1 SGDLS and CDR2 YYNGEE. The CDR3 contains 13 residues. V dropped 6 bases and J dropped 2 bases, with 6 bases sitting between them. CDR3 DNA sequence: TGTGCCAGCAACCGGGCTGGGGCCAACGTCCTGACTTTC. It specifies CASNRAGANVLTF.

This clonotype has ten or more counts. The chain couples TRBV5-1 to TRBJ1-1, with no clear D. The germline gives CDR1 SGHRS, CDR2 YFSETQ. V was trimmed by 3 bases and J by 1 base, leaving 16 bases between them. The CDR3 extends over 16 amino acids. The CDR3 protein is CASSSRVGLQNTEAFF. The DNA for the CDR3 is TGCGCCAGCAGCTCTAGGGTAGGACTGCAGAACACTGAAGCTTTCTTT.

This clonotype appeared many times. The chain joins TRBV12-3 or TRBV12-4 to TRBJ1-1; D not resolved. The CDR3 sequence is 13 residues long. Trimming left V 6 bases short and J 3 bases short, with 11 bases between. The CDR3 DNA reads as TGTGCCAGCAGCAATTCCTTAGACACTGAAGCTTTCTTT. It codes for CASSNSLDTEAFF.

In its sample, this clonotype was seen many times. The V call is TRBV7-2, the J call TRBJ2-3, with TRBD2 matching over 10 bases. The CDR3 has 16 amino acids. V shed 2 bases, J shed 4 bases, and the junction held 6 bases outside the gene matches. Germline V gene lookup returns CDR1 SGHTA and CDR2 FQGNSA. The CDR3 loop reads CASSLSRLAGADTQYF. CDR3 DNA sequence: TGTGCCAGCAGCTTATCCCGTCTAGCGGGAGCAGATACGCAGTATTTT.

J is TRBJ1-3 and V is TRBV5-1; possibly TRBD1 for D (6 bases). This CDR3 region has 15 residues. Deletions cut 4 bases from V and 1 base from J, with 12 bases between. The germline V gene has CDR1 SGHRS and CDR2 YFSETQ. The CDR3 DNA reads TGCGCCAGCAGCGTCGCAGGGGAGTCTGGAAACACCATATATTTT. Its translation is CASSVAGESGNTIYF.

This clonotype was seen repeatedly, ten times or more. The chain recombines TRBV7-2 with TRBJ1-3; D is perhaps TRBD1 (5 bases). V lost 5 bases and J lost 3, with 8 bases in between. Looked up from germline, CDR1 is SGHTA and CDR2 is FQGNSA. This CDR3 is 13 amino acids long. The chain's CDR3 is CASSQQGGNTIYF. In nucleotides, the CDR3 is TGTGCCAGCAGCCAGCAGGGTGGAAACACCATATATTTT.

This clonotype was detected ten times or more. The chain employs TRBV12-3 or TRBV12-4 and TRBJ1-1; 7 nucleotides match TRBD1. The CDR3 consists of 13 residues. Germline trimming cut 5 bases from V and 13 bases from J; bases unmatched to any gene: 13. The CDR3: CASSPPVRGQVFF. The CDR3 DNA follows: TGTGCCAGCAGTCCCCCAGTTAGGGGGCAAGTTTTCTTT.

This clonotype was seen at least ten times. This rearrangement joins TRBV20-1 to TRBJ2-5; 8 bases match TRBD1. CDR1 DFQATT and CDR2 SNEGSKA come from the germline V gene (reference sequence). V trimming: 6 bases; J trimming: 2 bases; junction bases outside the gene matches: 8. CDR3 length: 14 residues. Here the CDR3 reads CSAKIRDRQETQYF. In nucleotides, the CDR3 is TGCAGTGCGAAGATCCGGGACAGGCAAGAGACCCAGTACTTC.

This clonotype has only one observation. V gene TRBV6-1 combines with J gene TRBJ1-5; tentatively, D is TRBD1 (6 bases). The CDR3 length is 15 residues. V was clipped by 5 bases and J by 4 bases, with 15 bases between them. Germline V gives CDR1 MNHNS, CDR2 SASEGT. The CDR3 loop is CASSHTTDRNQPQHF. The CDR3 nucleotides are TGTGCCAGCAGTCATACTACGGACAGAAATCAGCCCCAGCATTTT.

This clonotype was detected ten times or more. The genes are TRBV13 and TRBJ2-7; 9 nucleotides align to TRBD1. Germline-derived CDR1 and CDR2 are PRHDT and FYEKMQ (reference sequence). J gave up 2 bases and V 6 bases, and 14 bases lay outside the gene matches. This CDR3 is built from 17 residues. The CDR3 loop reads CASRGGDRAPRAYEQYF. CDR3 nucleotides: TGTGCCAGCAGGGGTGGGGACAGGGCCCCACGAGCCTACGAGCAGTACTTC. Full variable domain (rest looked up from reference TRBV13 and TRBJ2-7): AAGVIQSPRHLIKEKRETATLKCYPIPRHDTVYWYQQGPGQDPQFLISFYEKMQSDKGSIPDRFSAQQFSDYHSELNMSSLELGDSALYFCASRGGDRAPRAYEQYFGPGTRLTVT.

There are many counts of this clonotype. This chain uses TRBV20-1 with TRBJ1-1; D remains unclear. Germline V gives CDR1 DFQATT, CDR2 SNEGSKA (reference sequence). The CDR3 is made up of 14 amino acids. Trimming cost V 0 bases and J 0 bases, with 8 bases left between them. CDR3 sequence: CSARDIQLNTEAFF. The DNA of the CDR3 is TGCAGTGCTAGAGATATCCAATTGAACACTGAAGCTTTCTTT.

In the case of this clonotype: The junction does not match germline at one end; this may be a read error. The rearrangement joins TRBV7-7 to TRBJ2-1, with 9 bases matching TRBD2. The CDR3 is made up of 15 amino acids. Germline CDR1 SSHAT, CDR2 FNYEAQ (reference sequence). The CDR3 is CASSLDVGLAEEQFF. CDR3 in DNA: TGTGCTAGCAGCTTAGATGTGGGACTAGCCGAAGAGCAGTTCTTC.

V gene TRBV27 combines with J gene TRBJ2-3; D is possibly TRBD2 (6 bases). There are 16 residues in the CDR3. The germline V and J ends were trimmed by 2 bases and 7 bases, with 19 bases remaining between them. Germline V gene lookup returns CDR1 MNHEY and CDR2 SMNVEV (reference sequence). The CDR3 loop reads CASSLTLAAASYTQYF. DNA for the CDR3: TGTGCCAGCAGTTTAACCTTAGCGGCGGCCAGCTATACGCAGTATTTT.

This clonotype was seen ten or more times. The chain joins TRBV20-1 to TRBJ2-4; 7 bases match TRBD2. The J segment lost 5 bases and the V segment lost 3 bases, leaving 7 bases of the junction unmatched. Germline values: CDR1 DFQATT, CDR2 SNEGSKA (reference sequence). The CDR3 sequence is 14 residues long. The CDR3 reads CSASGGTKENIQYF. As DNA, the CDR3 is TGCAGTGCTAGTGGAGGGACTAAGGAAAACATTCAGTACTTC.

Note on this clonotype: One base away lies a much larger clone, so this may be a sequencing read error. The rearrangement joins TRBV18 to TRBJ1-5; 7 bases match TRBD1. The J segment lost 9 bases and the V segment lost 6 bases, leaving 11 bases of the junction unmatched. The CDR3 runs 14 residues. Germline-derived CDR1 and CDR2 are KGHSH and LQKENI. Written as DNA, the CDR3 is TGTGCCAGCTCGCCCCAGGGGGGAGATCGGCCCCAGCATTTT. Its protein product is CASSPQGGDRPQHF.

The V and J genes are TRBV4-1 and TRBJ2-1; D is ambiguous. Trimming shortened V by 2 bases and J by 7 bases, and 9 bases separated the two germline ends. The CDR3 length is 13 residues. From germline, CDR1 is MGHRA and CDR2 YSYEKL. CDR3: CASSQFTENEQFF. The CDR3 nucleotides are TGCGCCAGCAGCCAATTCACGGAAAATGAGCAGTTCTTC.